The sequence of this TCR beta chain was determined in a study of cytomegalovirus exposure and HLA in healthy donors. The CDR3 consists of 15 residues. Germline assignment: CDR1 SEHNR and CDR2 FQNEAQ (reference sequence). After removal of 8 bases from V and 4 bases from J, the junction contained 10 bases not matched to a gene. Researchers ran the PCR with 60 Vbeta and 13 Jbeta primers. Method: immunoSEQ multiplex PCR; TCRdb's copy keeps in-frame clones and lacks some. The table has approximately 300,000 clones, approximately 84% seen once. J is TRBJ2-1 and V is TRBV7-9, with 8 nucleotides matching TRBD1. The sequencing input was PBMCs. The receptor comes from a middle-aged woman in good health and CMV-seropositive. CDR3 bases: TGTGCCAGCTGCACCAGACAGGGGTTATACAATGAGCAGTTCTTC. Encoded protein: CASCTRQGLYNEQFF.